Here is one TCR beta chain with its context. Clones were read by immunoSEQ multiplex PCR, and TCRdb kept only the in-frame ones, dropping some. The table shows 70,000 to 95,000 clones, with approximately 88% occurring only once. This entry comes from a study of blood T cell repertoires in COVID-19. Overall study: Material from acute and convalescent COVID-19 was sourced from the United States, Italy and Spain.

This CDR3 is 14 amino acids long. The ends were cut back, 5 bases at V and 8 bases at J, with 17 bases in the middle. Germline V CDR1 and CDR2: SGHRS, YFSETQ. The chain recombines TRBV5-1 with TRBJ2-1; maybe TRBD2 (6 bases). The sequence was obtained from a middle-aged man with COVID-19, enrolled during active disease. The specimen sequenced was peripheral blood. The CDR3 region has the DNA TGCGCCAGCAGAAGGGACTCCACATCGTATGAGCAGTTCTTC. The encoded protein is CASRRDSTSYEQFF.